The 8 T cell receptor beta chains given below trace back to one sample, sequenced in a study of T cells after yellow fever vaccination. TCRdb independently ran MiXCR on the 5' RACE reads; one entry per CDR3 protein. Found here are 300,000 to 350,000 distinct CDR3 sequences, 3% to 4.5% of them singletons; the top ten hold 20% to 25%. Sequenced here: PBMCs, sampled 5 days after the yellow fever booster vaccination. These receptors originate from a man aged 18 to 29 who received the YFV17D yellow fever vaccine.

The chain joins TRBV27 to TRBJ2-7; D might be TRBD1 or TRBD2, each matching 5 bases. Trimming took off 4 bases at V and 5 bases at J, with 15 bases between the two ends. The CDR3 covers 14 residues. CDR1 is MNHEY and CDR2 is SMNVEV in the germline V gene (reference sequence). In nucleotides, the CDR3 is TGTGCCAGCAGTTCGGGGCAGGGCCCCCACGAGCAGTACTTC. This translates into CASSSGQGPHEQYF.

This clonotype has at least ten counts. This chain links TRBV7-3 with TRBJ2-7; perhaps TRBD2 as D (5 bases). The CDR3 is 17 residues long. The germline gives CDR1 SGHTA, CDR2 FQGTGA. V was shortened by 7 bases and J by 0 bases, with 22 bases between the two germline ends. DNA of the CDR3: TGTGCCAGCACCCAGGAGGTGGAGATTTCGAGCTCCTACGAGCAGTACTTC. Its protein product is CASTQEVEISSSYEQYF.

This chain joins TRBV5-5 and TRBJ2-7; D gene uncertain. The germline V gene has CDR1 SGHKS and CDR2 YYEKEE (reference sequence). V lost 0 bases, J lost 3 bases, and 7 bases lay in between. This CDR3 is 13 amino acids long. For the CDR3, the DNA is TGTGCCAGCAGCTTGGAAGCAGTCTACGAGCAGTACTTC. Amino acid sequence: CASSLEAVYEQYF.

There are a few counts of this clonotype. The chain couples TRBV20-1 to TRBJ1-3; D may be TRBD1 (5 bases). Trimming left V 0 bases short and J 3 bases short, with 12 bases between. The CDR3 contains 15 residues. Germline V gene sequence: CDR1 DFQATT, CDR2 SNEGSKA (reference sequence). CDR3: CSARDSGFFGNTIYF. The CDR3 coding sequence is TGCAGTGCTAGAGACTCAGGGTTCTTTGGAAACACCATATATTTT.

CDR3 nucleotides: TGTGCCAGCAGTGTACAGGATAATCAGCCCCAGCATTTT. Residues: CASSVQDNQPQHF. The genes are TRBV7-9 and TRBJ1-5; possibly TRBD1 for D (5 bases). The germline gives CDR1 SEHNR, CDR2 FQNEAQ (reference sequence). Trimming took 6 bases from V and 4 from J, leaving 10 bases between them. This CDR3 contains 13 residues.

This rearrangement joins TRBV18 to TRBJ2-3, with 7 bases aligning to TRBD2. J gave up 4 bases and V 6 bases, and 7 bases lay outside the gene matches. CDR1 is KGHSH, CDR2 LQKENI, per germline. There are 14 residues in the CDR3. CDR3 residues: CASSSTSAADTQYF. The CDR3 coding sequence is TGTGCCAGCTCTTCAACTAGCGCAGCAGATACGCAGTATTTT.

This clonotype was seen ten or more times. The V call is TRBV4-1, the J call TRBJ1-5; D may be TRBD1 (5 bases). Germline V gives CDR1 MGHRA, CDR2 YSYEKL. Trimming cost V 0 bases and J 7 bases, with 13 bases left between them. The CDR3 covers 15 residues. In DNA, the CDR3 is TGCGCCAGCAGCCAAGATCCGGGGGAGGTCCAGCCCCAGCATTTT. Protein sequence: CASSQDPGEVQPQHF.

This clonotype has only a few counts. The gene calls are TRBV10-3 and TRBJ1-2; a possible D gene is TRBD1 (6 bases). V lost 11 bases to trimming and J lost 0 bases, with 13 bases between them. This CDR3 has 13 amino acids. The germline V gene has CDR1 ENHRY and CDR2 SYGVKD. CDR3 sequence reads: CAFRDTSNYGYTF. The CDR3 DNA follows: TGTGCCTTCCGGGACACCTCTAACTATGGCTACACCTTC.